Shown below are 23 T cell receptor beta chains from a single sample sequenced in a study of blood T cell repertoires in COVID-19. TCRdb keeps only in-frame clones here, not all; method: immunoSEQ multiplex PCR. Altogether about 180,000 clones are present, around four fifths being singletons, with the ten largest covering about 7%. Sequences were obtained from peripheral blood. These receptors were taken from a woman aged 35 to 49 with COVID-19, enrolled during active disease.

The rearrangement uses TRBV3-1 (or the pseudogene TRBV3-2) and TRBJ2-4; 10 bases fit TRBD1. J was trimmed by 3 bases and V by 0 bases; bases with no gene match: 14. The germline V gene encodes CDR1 LGHDT and CDR2 YNNKEL (reference sequence). This CDR3 has 20 amino acids. The CDR3 DNA follows: TGTGCCAGCAGCCAAGAACCCGGGACAGGGGAGCCTCTGAGCAAAAACATTCAGTACTTC. It encodes CASSQEPGTGEPLSKNIQYF.

The V call is TRBV10-3, the J call TRBJ1-6; TRBD1 matches at 10 bases. The CDR3 extends over 15 amino acids. With V trimmed by 4 bases and J by 10 bases, 7 bases remained unmatched. Germline-derived CDR1 and CDR2 are ENHRY and SYGVKD. The CDR3 DNA follows: TGTGCCATCAGTGTCCAGGGACAGGGGAAATCACCCCTCCACTTT. It specifies CAISVQGQGKSPLHF.

The chain recombines TRBV7-9 with TRBJ2-7, with D maybe TRBD1 (5 bases). The V gene lost 4 bases and the J gene lost 0 bases, with 13 bases spanning the gap. The CDR3 has 15 amino acids. Germline CDR1 and CDR2: SEHNR and FQNEAQ (reference sequence). As DNA, the CDR3 is TGTGCCAGCAGCTCCCCACGCCAGGGCTCCTACGAGCAGTACTTC. This translates into CASSSPRQGSYEQYF.

The chain uses TRBV19 and TRBJ1-1; tentative D call: TRBD1 (6 bases). V lost 10 bases and J lost 4, with 16 bases in between. The CDR3 has 13 amino acids. In germline, CDR1 is LNHDA, CDR2 SQIVND (reference sequence). CDR3 DNA: TGTGCCACTGAACAGGGATGGGGCACTGAAGCTTTCTTT. Amino acid sequence: CATEQGWGTEAFF.

The V call is TRBV28, the J call TRBJ1-1; no firm D call. V dropped 4 bases and J dropped 7 bases, with 10 bases sitting between them. The CDR3 sequence is 12 residues long. CDR1 is MDHEN, CDR2 SYDVKM, per germline. CDR3 nucleotides: TGTGCCAGCAGTTCCTCTATTGGTGAAGCTTTCTTT. This encodes CASSSSIGEAFF.

The chain is built from TRBV6-4 and TRBJ2-3, with D possibly TRBD2 on 6 matching bases. From germline, CDR1 is MRHNA and CDR2 SNTAGT. This CDR3 contains 15 residues. The V and J ends lost 2 bases and 6 bases respectively, with 15 bases between them. CDR3 coding DNA: TGTGCCAGCAGTGACGGGTCGGGTCGGGGGGATACGCAGTATTTT. This codes for CASSDGSGRGDTQYF.

This chain links TRBV7-8 with TRBJ2-7; possibly TRBD1 for D (6 bases). From germline, CDR1 is SGHVS and CDR2 FQNEAQ. The CDR3 runs 12 residues. V gave up 8 bases and J gave up 6 bases, with 14 bases separating them. The CDR3 DNA reads as TGTGCCAGCGTAGTAATAGGGGGCGAGCAGTACTTC. It codes for CASVVIGGEQYF. Combining the CDR3 with reference TRBV7-8 and TRBJ2-7 gives the whole variable domain GAGVSQSPRYKVAKRGQDVALRCDPISGHVSLFWYQQALGQGPEFLTYFQNEAQLDKSGLPSDRFFAERPEGSVSTLKIQRTQQEDSAVYLCASVVIGGEQYFGPGTRLTVT.

The chain employs TRBV14 and TRBJ1-2; 8 bases line up with TRBD1. V lost 0 bases and J lost 4; bases outside the gene matches: 7. CDR3 length equals 16 residues. Germline V gene lookup returns CDR1 SGHDN and CDR2 FVKESK. The CDR3 DNA is TGTGCCAGCAGCCAAGATATCACAGGGGGGAGCTATGGCTACACCTTC. Protein sequence: CASSQDITGGSYGYTF.

Of note for this clone: The sample carries other DNA sequences with the same CDR3. The rearrangement uses TRBV12-3 or TRBV12-4 and TRBJ2-7; unclear D gene. V lost 1 base to trimming and J lost 7 bases, with 5 bases between them. The CDR3 is made up of 11 amino acids. The CDR3 DNA reads TGTGCCAGCAGTTTAGGGCCGGAGCAGTACTTC. Amino acids: CASSLGPEQYF.

The chain is built from TRBV2 and TRBJ2-5; D unresolved. Per the germline V gene, CDR1 is SNHLY and CDR2 is FYNNEI. The V gene lost 8 bases and the J gene lost 2 bases, with 18 bases spanning the gap. The CDR3 runs 15 residues. The CDR3 is CASPIMGAGQETQYF. In DNA form, the CDR3 reads TGTGCCAGCCCCATTATGGGCGCAGGTCAAGAGACCCAGTACTTC.

The chain employs TRBV3-1 (or the pseudogene TRBV3-2) and TRBJ2-7; 8 bases fit TRBD2. Germline V gene sequence: CDR1 LGHDT, CDR2 YNNKEL (reference sequence). The CDR3 sequence is 14 residues long. With 3 bases clipped from V and 5 bases from J, the junction kept 6 bases outside the gene matches. CDR3 bases: TGTGCCAGCAGCCACAGTAGCGGGACTGACGAGCAGTACTTC. Amino acids: CASSHSSGTDEQYF.

This rearrangement joins TRBV28 to TRBJ1-1; the D gene is possibly TRBD1 (5 bases). Germline V CDR1 and CDR2: MDHEN, SYDVKM. Trimming removed 6 bases at V and 1 base at J, with 12 bases between. This CDR3 has 14 amino acids. DNA for the CDR3: TGTGCCAGCAGAACAGGACCCTCGAACACTGAAGCTTTCTTT. Translated: CASRTGPSNTEAFF.

The chain recombines TRBV19 with TRBJ2-1, with TRBD2 identical over 11 bases. Per germline, CDR1 LNHDA and CDR2 SQIVND (reference sequence). Trimming at V came to 5 bases and at J to 4 bases, leaving 10 bases not matched to a gene. The CDR3 length is 17 residues. This CDR3 is CASSRSETSGVYNEQFF. The DNA for the CDR3 is TGTGCCAGTAGTCGATCCGAGACTAGCGGGGTTTACAATGAGCAGTTCTTC. Full variable domain (remainder filled in from reference TRBV19 and TRBJ2-1): DGGITQSPKYLFRKEGQNVTLSCEQNLNHDAMYWYRQDPGQGLRLIYYSQIVNDFQKGDIAEGYSVSREKKESFPLTVTSAQKNPTAFYLCASSRSETSGVYNEQFFGPGTRLTVL.

This clone occurred many times. The chain is built from TRBV7-9 and TRBJ2-4, with 8 positions matching TRBD2. V shed 0 bases and J 15 bases; nucleotides not matched to a gene: 10. The germline gives CDR1 SEHNR, CDR2 FQNEAQ (reference sequence). This CDR3 has 14 residues. CDR3 sequence (DNA): TGTGCCAGCAGCTTAGCCGGGGGGGCCGAGAAAGGGTACTTC. It is translated as CASSLAGGAEKGYF.

This chain uses TRBV11-3 with TRBJ2-7; the match to TRBD2 covers 11 bases. The CDR3 covers 14 residues. After removal of 4 bases from V and 2 bases from J, the junction contained 1 base not matched to a gene. Germline CDR1 SGHNT, CDR2 YENEEA. This CDR3 is CASSSTSGAYEQYF. CDR3 DNA sequence: TGTGCCAGCAGCTCGACTAGCGGGGCCTACGAGCAGTACTTC.

The chain links TRBV6-2 or TRBV6-3 to TRBJ2-2; D remains ambiguous. Trimming left V 1 base short and J 4 bases short, with 4 bases between. The V gene's germline CDR1 is MNHEY and CDR2 SVGEGT. The CDR3 is 13 amino acids. CDR3 protein: CASSYYGTGELFF. Written as DNA, the CDR3 is TGTGCCAGCAGTTACTACGGCACCGGGGAGCTGTTTTTT.

The rearrangement links TRBV10-1 to TRBJ2-3; TRBD1 agrees at 10 bases. Germline V CDR1 and CDR2: WNHNN, SYGVQD (reference sequence). V lost 5 bases, J lost 3 bases, and 11 bases stayed unmatched. There are 17 residues in the CDR3. This chain's CDR3 is CASSTYKPGQGTDTQYF. CDR3 nucleotide sequence: TGCGCCAGCAGTACCTACAAACCGGGACAGGGGACAGATACGCAGTATTTT.

This clone was counted a few times. CDR3 amino acids: CASSGDNEQFF. The CDR3, as DNA: TGTGCCAGCAGCGGCGACAATGAGCAGTTCTTC. The chain combines TRBV9 with TRBJ2-1; no clear D gene. Germline assignment: CDR1 SGDLS and CDR2 YYNGEE. The CDR3 sequence is 11 residues long. Trimming shortened V by 3 bases and J by 5 bases, and 3 bases separated the two germline ends.

The V and J genes are TRBV6-5 and TRBJ2-1, with D maybe TRBD2 (5 bases). Germline V gene data show CDR1 as MNHEY and CDR2 as SVGAGI. This CDR3 has 11 amino acids. V was cut by 3 bases and J by 12 bases, with 9 bases left in between. For the CDR3, the DNA is TGTGCCAGCAGTTATGAGCGGAGGCAGTTCTTC. Translated: CASSYERRQFF.

V and J are TRBV6-5 and TRBJ1-4; perhaps TRBD1 as D (5 bases). Germline V gene sequence: CDR1 MNHEY, CDR2 SVGAGI. The CDR3 has 15 amino acids. The V end lost 6 bases, the J end lost 0 bases, and 11 bases lay between the germline ends. DNA of the CDR3: TGTGCCAGCAGGGGGGGAGCTGCAACTAATGAAAAACTGTTTTTT. Protein sequence: CASRGGAATNEKLFF.

This sequence joins TRBV5-1 and TRBJ1-4; D perhaps matches TRBD1 (5 bases). Germline CDR1 SGHRS, CDR2 YFSETQ. The ends were cut back, 4 bases at V and 0 bases at J, with 10 bases in the middle. The length of the CDR3 is 15 residues. Here the CDR3 DNA reads TGCGCCAGCAGCATAGCGGGGGCAACTAATGAAAAACTGTTTTTT. Protein sequence: CASSIAGATNEKLFF.

This sequence joins TRBV7-9 and TRBJ1-2; 8 bases are a match to TRBD1. The CDR3 covers 19 residues. Looked up from germline, CDR1 is SEHNR and CDR2 is FQNEAQ (reference sequence). V trimming: 4 bases; J trimming: 0 bases; junction bases outside the gene matches: 16. CDR3 protein: CASSSWTGKLNVANYGYTF. In DNA, the CDR3 is TGTGCCAGCAGCTCCTGGACAGGGAAATTAAACGTAGCTAACTATGGCTACACCTTC.

This chain joins TRBV5-4 and TRBJ2-7, with D possibly being TRBD2 (5 bases). This CDR3 region has 12 residues. V lost 4 bases to trimming and J lost 3 bases, with 8 bases between them. Germline assignment: CDR1 SGHNT and CDR2 YYREEE (reference sequence). CDR3 in amino acids: CASSRDYYEQYF. CDR3 bases: TGTGCCAGCAGCCGCGACTACTACGAGCAGTACTTC.